A single sample is the source of the 13 T cell receptor beta chains below, sequenced in a study of blood T cell repertoires in COVID-19. Clones were sequenced by immunoSEQ multiplex PCR, and TCRdb holds only the in-frame ones, with some missing. This table has 250,000 to 350,000 clones, about 88% appearing once. Input material: peripheral blood. The receptor set was obtained from a human donor with COVID-19, enrolled during active disease. The donor label of this sample is uncertain.

The chain has TRBV27 and TRBJ1-5; 8 positions match TRBD1. The trim removed 5 bases at V and 1 base at J, leaving 7 bases unmatched. The CDR3 length is 16 residues. Per germline, CDR1 MNHEY and CDR2 SMNVEV (reference sequence). CDR3 bases: TGTGCCAGCAGTGGGGACAGGATCACCAGCAATCAGCCCCAGCATTTT. This gives the protein CASSGDRITSNQPQHF.

The chain recombines TRBV3-1 (or the pseudogene TRBV3-2) with TRBJ2-3; 15 bases map to TRBD2. The germline V gene has CDR1 LGHDT and CDR2 YNNKEL (reference sequence). The CDR3 length is 19 residues. J was trimmed by 1 base and V by 4 bases; bases with no gene match: 9. The CDR3 reads CASSRMAGLAGGGTDTQYF. CDR3 bases: TGTGCCAGCAGCCGCATGGCCGGACTAGCGGGAGGGGGCACAGATACGCAGTATTTT.

The chain recombines TRBV27 with TRBJ2-5; maybe TRBD2 (5 bases). Germline V lookup: CDR1 MNHEY, CDR2 SMNVEV (reference sequence). This CDR3 contains 15 residues. V lost 7 bases and J 1 base, leaving 16 bases between the germline ends. For the CDR3, the DNA is TGTGCCAGCAACCCCGGGGTGAGCCCCCAAGAGACCCAGTACTTC. Its translation: CASNPGVSPQETQYF.

The V gene is TRBV3-1 (or the pseudogene TRBV3-2), the J gene TRBJ1-1; D is possibly TRBD1 (6 bases). The CDR3 consists of 14 residues. Germline V gene sequence: CDR1 LGHDT, CDR2 YNNKEL (reference sequence). Trimming left V 4 bases short and J 0 bases short, with 9 bases between. The CDR3 protein is CASSLGGLNTEAFF. The CDR3 nucleotides are TGTGCCAGCAGCCTCGGGGGGCTGAACACTGAAGCTTTCTTT.

The J gene is TRBJ1-1, the V gene TRBV1. TRBV1 is labeled a pseudogene. The CDR3 contains 14 residues. CDR3 nucleotide sequence: TGCACCAGCAGCCAAGAGCGGGGGAACACTGAAGCTTTCTTT. Translated: CTSSQERGNTEAFF.

The CDR3 region is CASTPVLFTEAFF. CDR3 coding DNA: TGTGCCAGCACCCCTGTCCTTTTCACTGAAGCTTTCTTT. This chain links TRBV28 with TRBJ1-1; D remains ambiguous. The CDR3 is 13 residues long. The V gene's germline CDR1 is MDHEN and CDR2 SYDVKM. V gave up 7 bases and J gave up 4 bases, with 13 bases separating them.

This clone was seen more than once but under ten times. V gene TRBV7-8 combines with J gene TRBJ1-5; D might be TRBD1 (5 bases). This CDR3 is built from 16 residues. Trimming cost V 0 bases and J 3 bases, with 12 bases left between them. Germline CDR1 reads SGHVS; CDR2 reads FQNEAQ. The CDR3, as DNA: TGTGCCAGCAGCTTAGCATCCAGGGTACCCAATCAGCCCCAGCATTTT. Protein sequence: CASSLASRVPNQPQHF.

The chain is built from TRBV29-1 and TRBJ1-2, with D possibly matching TRBD1 (6 bases). Germline V gene sequence: CDR1 SQVTM, CDR2 ANQGSEA. The CDR3 contains 14 residues. V was cut by 7 bases and J by 6 bases, with 21 bases left in between. CDR3 protein: CSGLGAQGIDGYTF. The CDR3 DNA sequence: TGCAGCGGCCTTGGGGCTCAGGGGATCGATGGCTACACCTTC.

The V gene is TRBV6-5, the J gene TRBJ1-1, with D unresolved. Germline assignment: CDR1 MNHEY and CDR2 SVGAGI. The CDR3 runs to 13 residues. V lost 6 bases, J lost 8 bases, and 16 bases lay in between. The CDR3 coding sequence is TGTGCCAGCAGCCCCCCAGGTTATCCCGAAGCTTTCTTT. Its translation is CASSPPGYPEAFF.

The chain combines TRBV2 with TRBJ1-2, with D unresolved. Germline V gives CDR1 SNHLY, CDR2 FYNNEI. CDR3 size: 14 residues. Trimming pared 5 bases from V and 5 bases from J, leaving 15 bases between. The CDR3: CASSSGSPGYGYTF. DNA of the CDR3: TGTGCCAGCAGTTCTGGCTCCCCCGGGTATGGCTACACCTTC.

The chain has TRBV5-1 and TRBJ2-1; 10 nucleotides match TRBD2. Germline V gene sequence: CDR1 SGHRS, CDR2 YFSETQ. V gave up 3 bases and J gave up 3 bases; unmatched junction bases: 3. This CDR3 is built from 15 residues. The CDR3 spells CASSSLAGDYNEQFF. Here the CDR3 DNA reads TGCGCCAGCAGCTCCCTAGCGGGAGACTACAATGAGCAGTTCTTC.

The genes are TRBV30 and TRBJ1-5; 9 bases agree with TRBD1. The CDR3 totals 13 residues. Trimming took 8 bases from V and 7 from J; bases not matched to a gene: 9. Germline CDR1 GTSNPN, CDR2 SVGIG (reference sequence). The CDR3 loop reads CAGSTGGDQPQHF. DNA for the CDR3: TGTGCCGGGTCTACAGGGGGCGACCAGCCCCAGCATTTT.

This clone was observed a handful of times. This chain uses TRBV25-1 with TRBJ1-6, with D tentatively TRBD1 (5 bases). CDR3 length equals 14 residues. Germline values: CDR1 MGHDK, CDR2 SYGVNS. The V end was cut by 6 bases, the J end by 8 bases, with 14 bases between. CDR3 residues: CASSLGGEDSPLHF. CDR3 in DNA: TGTGCCAGCAGCCTGGGGGGGGAGGATTCACCCCTCCACTTT.